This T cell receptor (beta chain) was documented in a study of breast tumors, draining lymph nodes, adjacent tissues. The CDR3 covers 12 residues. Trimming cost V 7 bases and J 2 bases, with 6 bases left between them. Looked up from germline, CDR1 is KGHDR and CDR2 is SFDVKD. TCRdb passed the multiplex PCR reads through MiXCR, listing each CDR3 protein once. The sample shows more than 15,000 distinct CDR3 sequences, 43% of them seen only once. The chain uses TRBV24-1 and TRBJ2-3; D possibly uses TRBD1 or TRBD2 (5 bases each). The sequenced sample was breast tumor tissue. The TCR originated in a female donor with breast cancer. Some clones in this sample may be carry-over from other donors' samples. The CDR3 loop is CATSGTTDTQYF. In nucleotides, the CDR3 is TGTGCCACCAGCGGGACCACAGATACGCAGTATTTT.